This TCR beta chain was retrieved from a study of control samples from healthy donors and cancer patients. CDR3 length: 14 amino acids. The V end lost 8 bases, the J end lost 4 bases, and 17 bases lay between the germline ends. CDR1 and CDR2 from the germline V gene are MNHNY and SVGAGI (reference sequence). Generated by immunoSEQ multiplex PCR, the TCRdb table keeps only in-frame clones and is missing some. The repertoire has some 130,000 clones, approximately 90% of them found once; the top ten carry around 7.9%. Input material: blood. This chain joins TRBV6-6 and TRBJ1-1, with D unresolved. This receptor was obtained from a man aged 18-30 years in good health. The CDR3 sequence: CASRRVGAGTEAFF. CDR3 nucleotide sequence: TGTGCCAGCCGCCGGGTGGGCGCTGGCACTGAAGCTTTCTTT.